Described below is a single T cell receptor (beta chain) sequence and its context. The record originates from a study of T cells in Graves' hyperthyroidism and ophthalmopathy. Overall study: Peripheral blood was obtained at initial diagnosis, preceding any treatment.

It was RNA transcripts that yielded the amplified TCR beta CDR3 regions. RT-PCR in the first round (using the HTBI primer set) targeted the TCR CDR3. TCRdb reanalysed the multiplex PCR reads using MiXCR and keeps one entry per CDR3 protein. The sample lists nearly 600,000 distinct CDR3 sequences; 11% to 15% were seen once. Material: blood. This receptor was identified in a woman in her thirties with Graves' hyperthyroidism that later progressed to Graves' ophthalmopathy.

Here the CDR3 DNA reads TGTGCCAGTAGTCGGTGGGGGACTACCACAGATACGCAGTATTTT. This codes for CASSRWGTTTDTQYF. This chain uses TRBV19 with TRBJ2-3; TRBD2 matches at 7 bases. In germline, CDR1 is LNHDA, CDR2 SQIVND (reference sequence). The CDR3 totals 15 residues. V was pared by 5 bases and J by 2 bases, with 7 bases of the junction left unmatched. The full variable domain, with the rest looked up from reference TRBV19 and TRBJ2-3, is DGGITQSPKYLFRKEGQNVTLSCEQNLNHDAMYWYRQDPGQGLRLIYYSQIVNDFQKGDIAEGYSVSREKKESFPLTVTSAQKNPTAFYLCASSRWGTTTDTQYFGPGTRLTVL.